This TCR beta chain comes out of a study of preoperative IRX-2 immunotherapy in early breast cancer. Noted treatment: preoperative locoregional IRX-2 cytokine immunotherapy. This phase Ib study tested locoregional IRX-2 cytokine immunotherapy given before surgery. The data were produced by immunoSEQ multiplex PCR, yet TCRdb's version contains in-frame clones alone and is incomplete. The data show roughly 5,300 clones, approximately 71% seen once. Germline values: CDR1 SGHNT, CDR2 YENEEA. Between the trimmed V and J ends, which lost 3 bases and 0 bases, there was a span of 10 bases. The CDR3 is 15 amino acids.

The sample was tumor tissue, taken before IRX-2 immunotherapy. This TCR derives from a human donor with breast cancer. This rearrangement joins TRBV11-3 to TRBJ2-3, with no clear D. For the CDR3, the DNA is TGTGCCAGCAGCTTCAGGTCCGGGAGCACAGATACGCAGTATTTT. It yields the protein CASSFRSGSTDTQYF.